The entry that follows covers one T cell receptor (beta chain) sequence. Profiled with immunoSEQ multiplex PCR; TCRdb holds only in-frame clones, not every one. The table has tens of thousands of clones, 85% to 95% seen once. These data originate in a study of OX40 agonist ivuxolimab in advanced cancers. Background on the study: In this trial design, patients received ivuxolimab intravenously at 0.01 to 10 mg/kg every 2 weeks. The dose-escalation group included hepatocellular carcinoma, melanoma, renal cell carcinoma and head and neck cancer.

Sequenced material: CD4+ or CD8+ T cells sorted from blood, taken in a trial of the OX40 agonist ivuxolimab. The sequence was obtained from an adult with an advanced solid tumor such as melanoma, head and neck, liver or kidney cancer.

CDR3 sequence reads: CASSERTTGFGHSGNTIYF. The CDR3 DNA follows: TGTGCCAGCAGTGAAAGGACCACTGGATTTGGGCACTCTGGAAACACCATATATTTT. V gene TRBV2 combines with J gene TRBJ1-3, with D unclear. Germline CDR1 and CDR2: SNHLY and FYNNEI. This CDR3 region has 19 residues. Trimming cost V 2 bases and J 0 bases, with 20 bases left between them.